The sample holds one count of the clone carrying this TCR beta chain. Its antigen is undetermined. Running of the assay took place at deep level. Genomic DNA from each subset was divided evenly over several immunoSEQ plates. This table comes from immunoSEQ multiplex PCR, and its TCRdb copy is limited to in-frame clones, with some not included. The sample holds some 2,000,000 clones; 95% are singletons and the top ten take 0.1% to 0.15%. The entry originates in a study of shared clonotypes between healthy human individuals. Study details: Three CD4 naive, three CD4 memory, two CD8 naive and one CD8 memory plate were used per donor.

General observations from the study: In this cohort, only blood was sampled, and tissue repertoires likely differ.

Germline CDR1 and CDR2: SGHAT and FQNNGV. The V end was cut by 3 bases, the J end by 3 bases, with 15 bases between. The CDR3 has 16 residues. What was sequenced was naive CD4+ T cells sorted from blood. The subset was: CD45RA+ positively selected. The chain recombines TRBV11-2 with TRBJ1-3, with a tentative D call TRBD1 (5 bases). The TCR sequence derives from a man between 18 and 35 years old in good health. The CDR3 here is CASSFSGGFYGNTIYF. The CDR3 nucleotides are TGTGCCAGCAGCTTCTCCGGGGGTTTTTATGGAAACACCATATATTTT.